Reported below is one TCR beta chain. This clone was seen repeatedly, ten times or more. Its antigen has not been determined. The CDR3 extends 3 residues past the end of the read, so its final part is completed from the germline J gene. For sequencing input, CVID and control samples contributed equivalent amounts of genomic DNA. For every sample, a 60 bp segment covering the rearranged TCRbeta CDR3 region was amplified and then sequenced. The immunoSEQ assay, a bias-corrected multiplex PCR with high-throughput sequencing, was employed for TCRbeta amplification. The original pipeline was this. Every unique nucleotide sequence counted as a clone and was annotated with V, D and J genes, copy number and frequency. Sequences were labeled productive if in frame, and non-productive if out of frame or containing stop codons. Clonality was calculated from Shannon's entropy as previously described. Mean CDR3 Kyte-Doolittle hydropathy was derived from the predicted amino acid sequences of productive clones. Using the R hclust function, scaled V gene usage was clustered hierarchically with Manhattan distance and complete linkage. To assess clone sharing by CDR3 amino acid sequence, 12 repertoires per group were resampled over 100 rounds. The repertoires were searched for around 70 published EBV-specific and about 250 published CMV-specific TCRbeta sequences. Analysis left out a couple of CVID samples that produced under 10,000 sequences, so about 41 CVID repertoires remained. The table comes from immuneACCESS by way of TCRdb, which keeps in-frame sequences with V and J called. Part of the clones is missing from these tables; in studies checked, under half for an unresolved V gene and the rest for unknown reasons. D and trimming were read from the DNA, whereas the V and J calls and clone size are those reported in that table. The table shows approximately 52,000 clones here, with no singletons. Together, the top ten hold about 3.4% of the sample.

The sample comes from a study of T cell clonality in common variable immunodeficiency (dated by TCRdb to 2015 to 2017). Predominantly Caucasian heritage was noted among both the CVID patients and the healthy controls. Heparinized peripheral whole blood samples of about 4.5 to 8.5 ml were collected from each donor. TCRbeta CDR3 repertoires were sequenced from genomic DNA of adults with common variable immune deficiency (CVID) and healthy adult controls. There were about 22 healthy adult volunteers in the control group (approximately 12 female and approximately ten male), ranging in age from about 23 to 75 years, with a mean age of around 33. To isolate peripheral blood mononuclear cells, diluted blood was subjected to density centrifugation over Hypaque 1077 or Ficoll-Paque. Genomic DNA was obtained from unsorted mononuclear cells using either Qiagen column purification or a centrifugation-based method.

General findings and caveats noted by the study authors: Compared with healthy controls, CVID subjects showed increased TCRbeta clonality (t-test p = 0.018), a feature most characteristic of about a third of subjects. CVID subjects shared fewer TCRbeta clones with each other than healthy controls did (p < 0.0001). Correlations between repertoire features and clinical complications were limited by patient heterogeneity within the CVID cohort. CVID TCRbeta sequences reportedly showed fewer deletions and N-nucleotide insertions and lacked highly modified clones with 13 or more V deletions. Despite equal DNA input, controls averaged around 82,000 unique sequences per sample versus about 31,547 in CVID samples. It was noted by the authors that sequencing of the repertoires of T cell subpopulations would be needed to clarify the cause of the increased clonality in CVID.

In the germline V gene, CDR1 corresponds to SGHTA and CDR2 to FQGNSA. The V end loses 0 bases and the J end loses 6 bases, and a stretch of 8 bases separates them. The CDR3 measures 13 amino acids from cysteine to phenylalanine. Only the CDR3 bases that were read are kept: 30 of them, in frame from base 1. The sample comprised peripheral blood mononuclear cells. This clonotype was sampled from a person aged 18 to 75 in good health. The chain was built from TRBV7-2 and TRBJ1-2; the D gene is perhaps TRBD1, on 6 matching bases. The CDR3 has the sequence CASSLATGNGYTF. CDR3 DNA, as far as it was read: TGTGCCAGCAGCTTAGCAACAGGGAATGGC.